The next 16 T cell receptor beta chains were all read from a single sample in a study of shared clonotypes between healthy human individuals. Profiled with immunoSEQ multiplex PCR; TCRdb holds only in-frame clones, not every one. The data show over a million clones, about four fifths seen once. The specimen was memory CD4+ T cells from PBMCs. The subset was: CD45RA-negative fraction. These receptors were obtained from a man between 18 and 29 years old in good health. Some clones in this sample may be carry-over from other donors' samples.

The J gene is TRBJ1-5, the V gene TRBV28; D unclear. V gave up 7 bases and J gave up 4 bases, with 14 bases separating them. Germline values: CDR1 MDHEN, CDR2 SYDVKM. This CDR3 spans 14 amino acids. The CDR3 bases are TGTGCCAGCACCCTACGGGCAGCTAATCAGCCCCAGCATTTT. Its translation is CASTLRAANQPQHF.

This chain connects TRBV6-5 to TRBJ1-6; D possibly corresponds to TRBD1 (5 bases). The CDR3 contains 13 residues. V was clipped by 2 bases and J by 11 bases, with 10 bases between them. Germline CDR1 is MNHEY and CDR2 is SVGAGI. The CDR3 here is CASSYGLGPPLHF. The CDR3 nucleotides are TGTGCCAGCAGTTACGGATTGGGGCCACCCCTCCACTTT.

V and J are TRBV19 and TRBJ1-3, with a tentative D call TRBD1 (5 bases). V dropped 7 bases and J dropped 2 bases, with 9 bases sitting between them. Germline CDR1 and CDR2: LNHDA and SQIVND (reference sequence). The CDR3 totals 13 residues. In DNA form, the CDR3 reads TGTGCCAGTACGGAAGGGGCTGGAAACACCATATATTTT. Encoded protein: CASTEGAGNTIYF.

The chain carries TRBV4-1 and TRBJ2-3; D possibly corresponds to TRBD2 (6 bases). The germline gives CDR1 MGHRA, CDR2 YSYEKL. Trimming left V 2 bases short and J 4 bases short, with 16 bases between. The CDR3 loop spans 16 amino acids. CDR3 sequence reads: CASSQRVTGRADTQYF. The DNA of the CDR3 is TGCGCCAGCAGCCAAAGGGTTACCGGGAGAGCAGATACGCAGTATTTT.

In regard to this clone: The same CDR3 arises from other DNA sequences in this sample as well. V is TRBV2 and J is TRBJ2-1; D uncertain. The CDR3 has 14 residues. Trimming pared 3 bases from V and 4 bases from J, leaving 10 bases between. The V gene's germline CDR1 is SNHLY and CDR2 FYNNEI. The CDR3: CASSDGTAYNEQFF. For the CDR3, the DNA is TGTGCCAGCAGTGACGGTACAGCTTACAATGAGCAGTTCTTC.

CDR3 bases: TGTGCCAGCAGCCGTCGTCGCGGCTACACCTTC. It encodes CASSRRRGYTF. The chain carries TRBV5-6 and TRBJ1-2, with D unclear. The CDR3 has 11 residues. V lost 4 bases to trimming and J lost 8 bases, with 9 bases between them. Germline CDR1 is SGHDT and CDR2 is YYEEEE.

A few counts support this clone. The same CDR3 is also encoded by other DNA sequences in this sample. The rearrangement joins TRBV6-6 to TRBJ2-1; 7 nucleotides align to TRBD2. The germline V gene has CDR1 MNHNY and CDR2 SVGAGI (reference sequence). Trimming cost V 2 bases and J 1 base; bases outside gene matches: 2. The CDR3 has 15 residues. The CDR3 DNA sequence: TGTGCCAGCAGTTACGGCGGGAGTTCCTACAATGAGCAGTTCTTC. Translated: CASSYGGSSYNEQFF.

In regard to this clone: Other DNA sequences in this specimen translate into the identical CDR3. The chain recombines TRBV20-1 with TRBJ1-1; D is uncertain. Per the germline V gene, CDR1 is DFQATT and CDR2 is SNEGSKA (reference sequence). The length of the CDR3 is 11 residues. The V end lost 6 bases, the J end lost 5 bases, and 10 bases lay between the germline ends. CDR3 loop: CSAPGVTEAFF. For the CDR3, the DNA is TGCAGTGCCCCCGGGGTAACTGAAGCTTTCTTT.

The chain carries TRBV28 and TRBJ1-4, with D possibly TRBD1 on 5 matching bases. Per germline, CDR1 MDHEN and CDR2 SYDVKM. The CDR3 covers 13 residues. The V end was cut by 8 bases, the J end by 1 base, with 8 bases between. This CDR3 is CASWGITNEKLFF. Here the CDR3 DNA reads TGTGCCAGCTGGGGGATAACTAATGAAAAACTGTTTTTT. The full variable domain, with the rest looked up from reference TRBV28 and TRBJ1-4, is DVKVTQSSRYLVKRTGEKVFLECVQDMDHENMFWYRQDPGLGLRLIYFSYDVKMKEKGDIPEGYSVSREKKERFSLILESASTNQTSMYLCASWGITNEKLFFGSGTQLSVL.

This chain connects TRBV5-8 to TRBJ1-2; 11 bases match TRBD1. The CDR3 loop spans 16 amino acids. Germline V gene lookup returns CDR1 SGHTS and CDR2 YDEGEE. J gave up 4 bases and V 1 base, and 6 bases lay outside the gene matches. CDR3 in DNA: TGTGCCAGCAGCTTGCTAGGGACAGGGGGACCCTATGGCTACACCTTC. It yields the protein CASSLLGTGGPYGYTF.

This clone was observed a few times. The J gene is TRBJ2-3, the V gene TRBV18; D is perhaps TRBD2 (6 bases). The CDR3 sequence is 15 residues long. V gave up 0 bases and J gave up 6 bases, with 13 bases separating them. Looked up from germline, CDR1 is KGHSH and CDR2 is LQKENI. The CDR3 DNA sequence: TGTGCCAGCTCACCACCGCGGGGAGGTCAGGATACGCAGTATTTT. It yields the protein CASSPPRGGQDTQYF.

This rearrangement joins TRBV6-7 to TRBJ2-7; TRBD1 matches at 8 bases. TRBV6-7 is marked as an open reading frame, function uncertain. The trim removed 5 bases at V and 5 bases at J, leaving 11 bases unmatched. The CDR3 covers 15 residues. The CDR3 DNA is TGTGCCAGCAGTCCCGAGAGGGCCAGGGGGCACGAGCAGTACTTC. As protein: CASSPERARGHEQYF.

V and J are TRBV11-2 and TRBJ2-3; D is perhaps TRBD2 (6 bases). There are 17 residues in the CDR3. V was pared by 5 bases and J by 5 bases, with 23 bases between. CDR1 is SGHAT, CDR2 FQNNGV, per germline. This CDR3 is CASSVAGGAGSQDTQYF. The CDR3 DNA is TGTGCCAGCAGCGTCGCTGGCGGGGCAGGGAGTCAAGATACGCAGTATTTT.

The rearrangement joins TRBV5-3 to TRBJ2-7; TRBD1 agrees at 9 bases. TRBV5-3 is classed as an ORF, of uncertain function. Trimming cost V 6 bases and J 6 bases; bases outside gene matches: 16. This CDR3 has 16 amino acids. The CDR3 DNA follows: TGTGCCAGAAAAGCGGCTCTGGGACAGGGTTTTTGCGAGCAGTACTTC. This codes for CARKAALGQGFCEQYF.

This clone was seen only a few times. The chain links TRBV5-4 to TRBJ2-1; 9 bases agree with TRBD2. Germline V gives CDR1 SGHNT, CDR2 YYREEE (reference sequence). After removal of 4 bases from V and 6 bases from J, the junction contained 8 bases not matched to a gene. The CDR3 length is 15 residues. Written as DNA, the CDR3 is TGTGCCAGCAGCCCTCTTCTAGCGGGAATCAATGAGCAGTTCTTC. Translation: CASSPLLAGINEQFF.

The V call is TRBV4-1, the J call TRBJ2-7; maybe TRBD2 (6 bases). Between the trimmed V and J ends, which lost 2 bases and 1 base, there was a span of 15 bases. The CDR3 sequence is 16 residues long. Germline CDR1 is MGHRA and CDR2 is YSYEKL. CDR3 in amino acids: CASSQSERAVSYEQYF. The CDR3, as DNA: TGCGCCAGCAGCCAATCGGAGCGGGCGGTGTCCTACGAGCAGTACTTC.